This T cell receptor (beta chain) derives from a study of early T cells in non-severe SARS-CoV-2 infection. Study-level information: The chains were unpaired, and the sequenced material was bulk RNA from unsorted whole blood.

This clonotype showed up just a few times. No antigen is known for it. From the 5' RACE reads, TCRdb called clonotypes with MiXCR, one entry per CDR3 protein. The sample has roughly 75,000 distinct CDR3 sequences, 9% to 10% seen once. Findings and caveats of the study: VDJdb matching favored anti-spike CD8 responses, missing private and CD4 specificities.

Sequenced material: whole blood. The source of this sequence is an adult who was a healthcare worker with PCR-confirmed SARS-CoV-2 infection or an uninfected control (not recorded which).

The CDR3 bases are TGTGCCAGCCCATCAGGGAACACCGGGGAGCTGTTTTTT. Amino acid sequence: CASPSGNTGELFF. The J gene is TRBJ2-2, the V gene TRBV28; D gene ambiguous. Germline CDR1 is MDHEN and CDR2 is SYDVKM. The CDR3 extends over 13 amino acids. Trimming removed 8 bases from V and 1 base from J, with 8 bases in between.